The next 14 T cell receptor beta chains were all read from a single sample in a study of spatial heterogeneity in lung cancer. TCRdb itself ran the 5' RACE reads through MiXCR, one entry per CDR3 protein. The repertoire consists of under 8,000 distinct CDR3 sequences, with about 6% occurring once and the leading ten covering more than 7%. Time point in this sample: sample taken at primary tumor resection. Unsorted whole RNA from tumor, nontumor lung or frozen PBMC underwent sequencing. Sequences were derived from normal lung tissue next to the tumor, sampled at surgery. These receptors originate from a female donor with early-stage non-small cell lung cancer.

This clonotype was detected only a few times. Since the library was made to target alpha chains, this beta chain is a stray read and its abundance is not meaningful. In nucleotides, the CDR3 is TGTGCCAGCAGCCTGGACAGTCCCTACAATGAGCAGTTCTTC. Translating gives CASSLDSPYNEQFF. The gene calls are TRBV12-3 or TRBV12-4 and TRBJ2-1; possibly TRBD1 for D (6 bases). The CDR3 has 14 amino acids. V gave up 6 bases and J gave up 2 bases, with 11 bases separating them.

Sample share makes this clonotype large. A library made for alpha chains picked up this beta chain off target, so its size means little. The rearrangement uses TRBV14 and TRBJ1-1, with TRBD1 as a possible D gene (5 bases). The CDR3 totals 15 residues. Trimming removed 0 bases at V and 0 bases at J, with 8 bases between. Germline assignment: CDR1 SGHDN and CDR2 FVKESK. The CDR3, as DNA: TGTGCCAGCAGCCAAGAAGGGGCCCTGAACACTGAAGCTTTCTTT. It is translated as CASSQEGALNTEAFF.

Concerning this clonotype itself: For a library built for alpha chains, this beta chain is a stray read; little rests on its size. CDR3 nucleotides: TGTGCCAGCAGCTTAGGCGGTTTGAATGGCTACACCTTC. Encoded protein: CASSLGGLNGYTF. The V call is TRBV7-3, the J call TRBJ1-2, with unresolved D. V lost 2 bases and J 6 bases, leaving 10 bases between the germline ends. Germline CDR1 and CDR2: SGHTA and FQGTGA. This CDR3 spans 13 amino acids.

As for this clonotype: The library was prepared for alpha chains; this beta chain is a stray read, so its frequency means little. The chain recombines TRBV24-1 with TRBJ2-3; 8 nucleotides line up with TRBD2. The CDR3 is made up of 18 amino acids. The germline CDR1 and CDR2 sequences are KGHDR and SFDVKD. V shed 1 base and J 2 bases; nucleotides not matched to a gene: 10. The CDR3 is CATSDFGALAGDTDTQYF. The CDR3, as DNA: TGTGCCACCAGTGATTTTGGGGCCCTAGCGGGCGACACAGATACGCAGTATTTT.

This clonotype is medium-sized by share. The library was prepared for alpha chains; this beta chain is a stray read, so its frequency means little. This chain links TRBV9 with TRBJ2-2; either TRBD1 or TRBD2 may fit D (6 bases each). The germline V gene encodes CDR1 SGDLS and CDR2 YYNGEE. The V and J ends lost 0 bases and 2 bases respectively, with 11 bases between them. This CDR3 has 16 amino acids. CDR3 sequence: CASSVVAGHNTGELFF. The CDR3 bases are TGTGCCAGCAGCGTAGTGGCGGGACACAACACCGGGGAGCTGTTTTTT.

This clonotype was seen ten or more times. Because this beta chain is a stray read in a library intended to capture alpha chains, its abundance should not be given much weight. The chain links TRBV4-1 to TRBJ2-7; D is possibly TRBD2 (6 bases). V shed 1 base and J shed 7 bases, with 11 bases lying between them. The germline V gene has CDR1 MGHRA and CDR2 YSYEKL. The CDR3 is 13 residues long. This CDR3 is CASSQVTSREQYF. The CDR3 nucleotides read TGCGCCAGCAGCCAAGTCACTAGCCGGGAGCAGTACTTC.

This clonotype came up a few times. The library was built for alpha chains, so this beta chain is an off-target read and its size means little. This rearrangement joins TRBV7-2 to TRBJ2-5; D gene ambiguous. The ends were cut back, 3 bases at V and 4 bases at J, with 9 bases in the middle. From germline, CDR1 is SGHTA and CDR2 FQGNSA. The CDR3 is 13 residues long. The CDR3 region has the DNA TGTGCCAGCAGCTTCTCTGGGATAGAGACCCAGTACTTC. This encodes CASSFSGIETQYF.

There are a few counts of this clonotype. Being off target in a library aimed at alpha chains, this beta chain has a size of little meaning. V gene TRBV30 combines with J gene TRBJ1-1; D unclear. Germline lookup yields CDR1 GTSNPN and CDR2 SVGIG (reference sequence). This CDR3 spans 11 amino acids. The V end was cut by 3 bases, the J end by 8 bases, with 10 bases between. In DNA form, the CDR3 reads TGTGCCTGGAGGTCCTATTCCGAAGCTTTCTTT. This translates into CAWRSYSEAFF.

Within the sample, this clonotype is medium-sized. Since it is a stray read in a library aimed at alpha chains, this beta chain has a size that is not meaningful. The J gene is TRBJ2-1, the V gene TRBV7-3, with D maybe TRBD2 (6 bases). Trimming left V 4 bases short and J 2 bases short, with 15 bases between. Germline CDR1 is SGHTA and CDR2 is FQGTGA. The length of the CDR3 is 16 residues. In DNA form, the CDR3 reads TGTGCCAGCAGCTATCTAGCGAGAGGGGCCTACAATGAGCAGTTCTTC. Protein product: CASSYLARGAYNEQFF. The complete variable domain, with remaining parts taken from reference TRBV7-3 and TRBJ2-1, reads GAGVSQTPSNKVTEKGKYVELRCDPISGHTALYWYRQSLGQGPEFLIYFQGTGAADDSGLPNDRFFAVRPEGSVSTLKIQRTERGDSAVYLCASSYLARGAYNEQFFGPGTRLTVL.

About this clonotype itself: The size of this beta chain means little, since it is a stray read in a library made for alpha chains. The rearrangement uses TRBV6-1 and TRBJ2-1; possibly TRBD1 for D (6 bases). Germline CDR1 and CDR2: MNHNS and SASEGT. Deletions cut 0 bases from V and 0 bases from J, with 12 bases between. The CDR3 is made up of 17 amino acids. Written as DNA, the CDR3 is TGTGCCAGCAGTGAAGCAGGGGGAGTGGGCTCCTACAATGAGCAGTTCTTC. Translation: CASSEAGGVGSYNEQFF.

This clonotype rates as medium-sized (0.01 to 0.1%). The library was prepared for alpha chains; this beta chain is a stray read, so its frequency means little. The chain uses TRBV29-1 and TRBJ2-3; TRBD1 matches at 7 bases. Germline CDR1 SQVTM, CDR2 ANQGSEA. The CDR3 totals 15 residues. V was pared by 4 bases and J by 0 bases, with 7 bases of the junction left unmatched. The CDR3 loop is CSVAVGQTSTDTQYF. The CDR3, as DNA: TGCAGCGTTGCGGTGGGACAGACTAGCACAGATACGCAGTATTTT.

Many counts were recorded for this clonotype. For a library built for alpha chains, this beta chain is a stray read; little rests on its size. V is TRBV4-2 and J is TRBJ2-1, with 7 bases identical to TRBD2. CDR3 size: 17 residues. CDR1 LGHNA and CDR2 YNFKEQ come from the germline V gene. V shed 2 bases, J shed 8 bases, and the junction held 15 bases outside the gene matches. Here the CDR3 reads CASSQRSLAEALHEQFF. In nucleotides, the CDR3 is TGTGCCAGCAGCCAAAGGTCCCTAGCGGAGGCCCTACATGAGCAGTTCTTC.

This clonotype rates as medium-sized (0.01 to 0.1%). This beta chain represents an off-target read in a library built for alpha chains; its size is of limited meaning. V and J are TRBV3-1 and TRBJ2-7; 14 bases fit TRBD2. Germline V gene sequence: CDR1 LGHDT, CDR2 YNNKEL (reference sequence). Trimming took 8 bases from V and 5 from J; bases not matched to a gene: 11. This CDR3 spans 16 amino acids. The CDR3, as DNA: TGTGCCAGCGGCGCCGGGACTAGCGGGAGTCTACACGAGCAGTACTTC. Its protein is CASGAGTSGSLHEQYF.

By share of the sample, this clonotype is large. The library was designed around alpha chains, so this beta chain is a stray read whose abundance carries little weight. The chain has TRBV29-1 and TRBJ2-1, with 9 positions matching TRBD2. CDR1 SQVTM and CDR2 ANQGSEA come from the germline V gene. V dropped 0 bases and J dropped 6; count of bases not matched to a gene: 9. The CDR3 is made up of 16 amino acids. CDR3 nucleotides: TGCAGCGTTGAAGATCCTCGCGGGGGGGATCTCAATGAGCAGTTCTTC. Translating it yields CSVEDPRGGDLNEQFF.